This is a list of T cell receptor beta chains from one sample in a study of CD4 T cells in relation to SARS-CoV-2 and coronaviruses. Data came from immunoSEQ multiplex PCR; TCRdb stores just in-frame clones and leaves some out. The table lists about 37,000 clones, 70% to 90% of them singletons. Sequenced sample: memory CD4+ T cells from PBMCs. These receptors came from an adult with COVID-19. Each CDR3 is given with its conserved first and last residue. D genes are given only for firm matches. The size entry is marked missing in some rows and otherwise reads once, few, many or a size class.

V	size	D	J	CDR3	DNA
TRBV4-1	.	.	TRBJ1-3	CASTPLYSGNTIYF	TGCGCCAGCACCCCGTTGTACTCTGGAAACACCATATATTTT
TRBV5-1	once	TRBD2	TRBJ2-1	CASSWGGSYNEQFF	TGCGCCAGCAGTTGGGGGGGCTCCTACAATGAGCAGTTCTTC
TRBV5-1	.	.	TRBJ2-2	CASRPRGIANTGELFF	TGCGCCAGCAGGCCAAGAGGCATTGCGAACACCGGGGAGCTGTTTTTT
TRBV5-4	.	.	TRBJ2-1	CASSFSAYNEQFF	TGTGCCAGCAGCTTTTCGGCCTACAATGAGCAGTTCTTC
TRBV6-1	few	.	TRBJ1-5	CASSEVGFWSNQPQHF	TGTGCCAGCAGTGAAGTAGGGTTTTGGAGCAATCAGCCCCAGCATTTT
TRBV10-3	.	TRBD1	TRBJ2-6	CAISNRDRGRGGANVLTF	TGTGCCATCAGCAACAGAGACAGGGGGCGAGGTGGGGCCAACGTCCTGACTTTC
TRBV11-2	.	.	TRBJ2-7	CASSSPLFYEQYF	TGTGCCAGCAGCTCACCCCTCTTCTACGAGCAGTACTTC
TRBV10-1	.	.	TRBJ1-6	CASHIPRGGTDSPLHF	TGCGCCAGCCACATCCCGAGAGGAGGGACTGACTCACCCCTCCACTTT
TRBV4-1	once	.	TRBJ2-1	CASSPGRTSPKEQFF	TGCGCCAGCAGCCCCGGTAGGACAAGCCCTAAGGAGCAGTTCTTC
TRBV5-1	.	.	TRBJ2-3	CASSDGGGVGTDTQYF	TGCGCCAGCAGCGACGGAGGGGGAGTCGGCACAGATACGCAGTATTTT
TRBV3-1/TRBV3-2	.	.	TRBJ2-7	CASGFYYEQYF	TGTGCCAGCGGGTTCTACTACGAGCAGTACTTC
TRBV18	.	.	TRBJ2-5	CASSPRGAQRGETQYF	TGTGCCAGCTCACCGCGAGGGGCCCAGAGGGGAGAGACCCAGTACTTC
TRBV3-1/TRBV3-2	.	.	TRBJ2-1	CASSRNRGNEQFF	TGTGCCAGCAGCCGAAACAGAGGCAATGAGCAGTTCTTC
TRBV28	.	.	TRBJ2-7	CASSFPLTYEQYF	TGTGCCAGCAGTTTTCCCCTCACCTACGAGCAGTACTTC
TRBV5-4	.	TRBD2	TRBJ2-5	CASSWVGASGETQYF	TGTGCCAGCAGCTGGGTAGGGGCTAGCGGCGAGACCCAGTACTTC
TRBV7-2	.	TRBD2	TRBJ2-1	CASSPRLAGGEQFF	TGTGCCAGCAGCCCCCGGCTAGCGGGAGGCGAGCAGTTCTTC
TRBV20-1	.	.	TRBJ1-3	CSASNTGGGNTIYF	TGCAGTGCTAGTAACACGGGGGGTGGAAACACCATATATTTT
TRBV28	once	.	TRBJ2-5	CASSFLWLGGPQETQYF	TGTGCCAGCAGTTTCCTTTGGCTCGGGGGACCCCAAGAGACCCAGTACTTC
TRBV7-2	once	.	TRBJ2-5	CASSLASETQYF	TGTGCCAGCAGCTTAGCGTCCGAGACCCAGTACTTC
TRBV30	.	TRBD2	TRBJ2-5	CAWGLAGGPETQYF	TGTGCCTGGGGACTAGCGGGAGGGCCGGAGACCCAGTACTTC
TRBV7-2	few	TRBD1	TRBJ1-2	CASSLHRGQNGYTF	TGTGCCAGCAGCTTACACAGGGGGCAAAATGGCTACACCTTC
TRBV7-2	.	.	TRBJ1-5	CASSPWEEANQPQHF	TGTGCCAGCAGCCCCTGGGAGGAGGCAAATCAGCCCCAGCATTTT
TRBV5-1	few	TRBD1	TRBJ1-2	CASRTLDRAHYGYTF	TGCGCCAGCAGAACCCTCGACAGGGCCCACTATGGCTACACCTTC
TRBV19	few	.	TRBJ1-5	CASSSGAYSNQPQHF	TGTGCCAGTAGTTCAGGGGCGTATAGCAATCAGCCCCAGCATTTT
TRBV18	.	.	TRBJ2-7	CASSPHTYEQYF	TGTGCCAGCTCACCCCACACCTACGAGCAGTACTTC
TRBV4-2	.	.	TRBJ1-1	CASGRTEAGLEIEAFF	TGTGCCAGCGGTCGAACGGAGGCAGGGCTTGAGATTGAAGCTTTCTTT
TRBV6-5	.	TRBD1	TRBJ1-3	CASSHTGEGNTIYF	TGTGCCAGCAGTCACACAGGGGAGGGAAACACCATATATTTT
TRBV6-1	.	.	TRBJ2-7	CASSEPAVLTFSDSSYEQYF	TGTGCCAGCAGTGAACCCGCGGTACTGACCTTTTCGGATAGCTCCTACGAGCAGTACTTC
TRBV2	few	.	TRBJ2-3	CASSRDRFTDTQYF	TGTGCCAGCAGTAGAGACAGGTTCACAGATACGCAGTATTTT
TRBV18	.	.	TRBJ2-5	CASSPAGGRETQYF	TGTGCCAGCTCACCAGCCGGGGGCCGGGAGACCCAGTACTTC
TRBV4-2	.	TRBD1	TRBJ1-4	CASSQPGQDNEKLFF	TGTGCCAGCAGCCAGCCGGGACAGGATAATGAAAAACTGTTTTTT
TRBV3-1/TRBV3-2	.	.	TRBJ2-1	CASSQQGSYNEQFF	TGTGCCAGCAGCCAACAGGGATCCTACAATGAGCAGTTCTTC
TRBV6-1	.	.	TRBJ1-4	CASSTANEKLFF	TGTGCCAGCTCTACAGCTAATGAAAAACTGTTTTTT
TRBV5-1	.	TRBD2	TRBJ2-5	CASGVAGVPQETQYF	TGCGCCAGCGGGGTAGCGGGAGTACCGCAAGAGACCCAGTACTTC
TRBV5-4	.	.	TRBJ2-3	CASSPPWAESTDTQYF	TGTGCCAGCAGCCCACCCTGGGCCGAAAGTACAGATACGCAGTATTTT
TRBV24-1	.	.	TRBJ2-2	CATSDPGLFNTGELFF	TGTGCCACCAGTGACCCTGGACTATTTAACACCGGGGAGCTGTTTTTT
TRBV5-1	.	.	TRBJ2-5	CASSLQDSGLETQYF	TGCGCCAGCAGCTTGCAGGACAGCGGATTGGAGACCCAGTACTTC
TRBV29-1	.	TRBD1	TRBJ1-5	CSVAQGDRQPQHF	TGCAGCGTAGCACAGGGGGATCGTCAGCCCCAGCATTTT
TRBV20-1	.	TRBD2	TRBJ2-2	CSASVASGENTGELFF	TGCAGTGCTAGTGTGGCTAGCGGGGAAAACACCGGGGAGCTGTTTTTT
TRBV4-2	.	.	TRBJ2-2	CASSQAGTRTTGELFF	TGTGCCAGCAGCCAAGCAGGGACCCGGACGACCGGGGAGCTGTTTTTT
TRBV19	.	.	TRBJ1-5	CASSMWGDSNQPQHF	TGTGCCAGTAGTATGTGGGGCGATAGCAATCAGCCCCAGCATTTT
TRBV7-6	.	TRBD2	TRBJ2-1	CASSSGLALYNEQFF	TGTGCCAGCAGTTCGGGACTAGCTCTATACAATGAGCAGTTCTTC
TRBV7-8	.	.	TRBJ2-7	CASSPFSYEQYF	TGTGCCAGCAGCCCGTTCTCCTACGAGCAGTACTTC
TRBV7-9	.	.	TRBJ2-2	CASSLVGSGELFF	TGTGCCAGCAGCTTAGTGGGGTCCGGGGAGCTGTTTTTT
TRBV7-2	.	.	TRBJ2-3	CASNRDVDTQYF	TGTGCCAGCAATCGGGACGTGGATACGCAGTATTTT
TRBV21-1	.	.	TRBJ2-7	CASSKVGGGHRASYEQYF	TGTGCCAGCAGCAAAGTAGGGGGAGGTCACAGGGCATCCTACGAGCAGTACTTC
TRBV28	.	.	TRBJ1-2	CASSLSTYGYTF	TGTGCCAGCAGTTTGTCGACCTATGGCTACACCTTC
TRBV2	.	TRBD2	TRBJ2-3	CASRVPGLADTQYF	TGTGCCAGCAGGGTCCCGGGACTAGCGGATACGCAGTATTTT
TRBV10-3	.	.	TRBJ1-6	CAISEAGWHLHF	TGTGCCATCAGTGAAGCAGGATGGCACCTCCACTTT
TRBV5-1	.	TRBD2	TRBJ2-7	CASSFTLAGGLYEQYF	TGCGCCAGCAGCTTCACCTTAGCGGGAGGGTTGTACGAGCAGTACTTC
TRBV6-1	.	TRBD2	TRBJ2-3	CASSEAPSGDTQYF	TGTGCCAGCAGTGAAGCGCCTAGCGGCGATACGCAGTATTTT
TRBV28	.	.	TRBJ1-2	CASRQGGGNYGYTF	TGTGCCAGCAGGCAGGGTGGGGGGAACTATGGCTACACCTTC
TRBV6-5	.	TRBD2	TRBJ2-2	CASSRLAGNTGELFF	TGTGCCAGCTCAAGGCTAGCGGGGAACACCGGGGAGCTGTTTTTT
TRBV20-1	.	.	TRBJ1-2	CSAIDRRSWNGYTF	TGCAGTGCTATTGACCGCCGGTCGTGGAATGGCTACACCTTC
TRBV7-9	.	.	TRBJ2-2	CASSLVGELFF	TGTGCCAGCAGCTTAGTCGGGGAGCTGTTTTTT
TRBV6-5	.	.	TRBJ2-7	CASSSMFYEQYF	TGTGCCAGCAGTTCGATGTTCTACGAGCAGTACTTC
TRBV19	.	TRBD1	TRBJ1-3	CASRLQGSGNTIYF	TGTGCCAGTAGACTACAGGGGTCGGGAAACACCATATATTTT
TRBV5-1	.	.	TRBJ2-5	CASSFKETQYF	TGCGCCAGCAGCTTCAAAGAGACCCAGTACTTC
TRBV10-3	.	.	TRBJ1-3	CAISSDRRGNTIYF	TGTGCCATCAGTTCCGACAGGCGAGGAAACACCATATATTTT
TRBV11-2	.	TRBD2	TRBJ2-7	CASSFGLAETTYEQYF	TGTGCCAGCAGCTTTGGACTAGCGGAGACGACCTACGAGCAGTACTTC